These 10 T cell receptor beta chains share one sample of origin, sequenced in a study of preoperative IRX-2 immunotherapy in early breast cancer. Treatment given: preoperative locoregional IRX-2 cytokine immunotherapy. Assay used: immunoSEQ multiplex PCR; TCRdb lists only in-frame clones, some missing. The data hold tens of thousands of clones, with around 86% observed a single time. The specimen was lymph node tissue, collected from a patient treated with IRX-2 immunotherapy. Every receptor here comes from a human donor with breast cancer.

The CDR3 DNA reads as TGTGCCAGTAGTATCGGACAGGGGGTCGGAGATACGCAGTATTTT. Its protein product is CASSIGQGVGDTQYF. The chain is built from TRBV19 and TRBJ2-3, with TRBD1 identical over 10 bases. The CDR3 runs 15 residues. Per the germline V gene, CDR1 is LNHDA and CDR2 is SQIVND (reference sequence). The junction had 5 bases not matched to a gene; V was cut back by 3 bases and J by 5 bases.

The J gene is TRBJ2-1, the V gene TRBV28; no definite D call. There are 15 residues in the CDR3. With 4 bases removed from V and 5 bases from J, the gap between germline ends came to 15 bases. Per the germline V gene, CDR1 is MDHEN and CDR2 is SYDVKM. CDR3 nucleotide sequence: TGTGCCAGCAGTTCCCCGTGGGGTCGAGACAATGAGCAGTTCTTC. This translates into CASSSPWGRDNEQFF.

The rearrangement joins TRBV18 to TRBJ2-7; 10 nucleotides agree with TRBD1. Germline-derived CDR1 and CDR2 are KGHSH and LQKENI. Trimming cost V 3 bases and J 5 bases; bases outside gene matches: 4. The CDR3 loop spans 14 amino acids. Here the CDR3 DNA reads TGTGCCAGCTCACCCGGGACAGGGGACAACGAGCAGTACTTC. The encoded protein is CASSPGTGDNEQYF.

This clone came up once. J is TRBJ1-4 and V is TRBV9; maybe TRBD1 (5 bases). Germline-derived CDR1 and CDR2 are SGDLS and YYNGEE. CDR3 length: 14 residues. V dropped 4 bases and J dropped 8 bases, with 15 bases sitting between them. CDR3 sequence reads: CASSPMGGREKLFF. CDR3 bases: TGTGCCAGCAGCCCGATGGGGGGAAGGGAAAAACTGTTTTTT.

Points on this clone: Mismatch with germline at one junction end may stem from a read error. The chain carries TRBV6-7 and TRBJ1-2; maybe TRBD1 (5 bases). TRBV6-7 is an open reading frame whose function is uncertain. This CDR3 spans 13 amino acids. The CDR3 sequence: CTSSQAGNYGYTF. The CDR3 region has the DNA TGTACCAGCAGTCAAGCAGGGAACTATGGCTACACCTTC.

This chain joins TRBV6-8 and TRBJ2-1; D is perhaps TRBD1 or TRBD2 (7 bases each). V shed 6 bases and J shed 8 bases, with 23 bases lying between them. CDR1 is MNHGY and CDR2 is SAAAGT in the germline V gene. CDR3 size: 16 residues. CDR3 sequence: CASSTWGRGRVYEQFF. For the CDR3, the DNA is TGTGCCAGCAGCACCTGGGGCAGGGGGAGGGTCTATGAGCAGTTCTTC.

This clone was seen a handful of times. This chain links TRBV18 with TRBJ1-2; D is ambiguous. The CDR3 consists of 12 residues. The germline CDR1 and CDR2 sequences are KGHSH and LQKENI. Trimming shortened V by 6 bases and J by 2 bases, and 7 bases separated the two germline ends. CDR3 DNA sequence: TGTGCCAGCTCCGGACGGAACTATGGCTACACCTTC. Its protein product is CASSGRNYGYTF. Drawing the rest from reference TRBV18 and TRBJ1-2, the complete variable domain is NAGVMQNPRHLVRRRGQEARLRCSPMKGHSHVYWYRQLPEEGLKFMVYLQKENIIDESGMPKERFSAEFPKEGPSILRIQQVVRGDSAAYFCASSGRNYGYTFGSGTRLTVV.

V is TRBV27 and J is TRBJ2-5, with 7 bases lining up with TRBD2. The V and J ends lost 6 bases and 4 bases, in that order; junction bases with no gene match: 5. Germline loops: CDR1 MNHEY, CDR2 SMNVEV (reference sequence). The CDR3 spans 13 residues. CDR3 in DNA: TGTGCCAGCAGGGTATCGGGGGGAGAGACCCAGTACTTC. This sequence encodes CASRVSGGETQYF.

This chain uses TRBV11-3 with TRBJ1-2; D gene ambiguous. The CDR3 contains 14 residues. Germline V CDR1 and CDR2: SGHNT, YENEEA. Trimming removed 7 bases from V and 2 bases from J, with 14 bases in between. CDR3 amino acids: CASNLDGRNYGYTF. CDR3 DNA: TGTGCCAGCAACCTGGACGGACGGAACTATGGCTACACCTTC.

J is TRBJ2-1 and V is TRBV18, with 12 bases fitting TRBD2. V shed 5 bases and J 15 bases; nucleotides not matched to a gene: 14. The CDR3 spans 15 residues. CDR1 is KGHSH, CDR2 LQKENI, per germline. The CDR3 sequence is CASSARGTSGPRSFF. CDR3 nucleotide sequence: TGTGCCAGCTCAGCTCGAGGGACTAGCGGGCCGCGATCGTTCTTC.